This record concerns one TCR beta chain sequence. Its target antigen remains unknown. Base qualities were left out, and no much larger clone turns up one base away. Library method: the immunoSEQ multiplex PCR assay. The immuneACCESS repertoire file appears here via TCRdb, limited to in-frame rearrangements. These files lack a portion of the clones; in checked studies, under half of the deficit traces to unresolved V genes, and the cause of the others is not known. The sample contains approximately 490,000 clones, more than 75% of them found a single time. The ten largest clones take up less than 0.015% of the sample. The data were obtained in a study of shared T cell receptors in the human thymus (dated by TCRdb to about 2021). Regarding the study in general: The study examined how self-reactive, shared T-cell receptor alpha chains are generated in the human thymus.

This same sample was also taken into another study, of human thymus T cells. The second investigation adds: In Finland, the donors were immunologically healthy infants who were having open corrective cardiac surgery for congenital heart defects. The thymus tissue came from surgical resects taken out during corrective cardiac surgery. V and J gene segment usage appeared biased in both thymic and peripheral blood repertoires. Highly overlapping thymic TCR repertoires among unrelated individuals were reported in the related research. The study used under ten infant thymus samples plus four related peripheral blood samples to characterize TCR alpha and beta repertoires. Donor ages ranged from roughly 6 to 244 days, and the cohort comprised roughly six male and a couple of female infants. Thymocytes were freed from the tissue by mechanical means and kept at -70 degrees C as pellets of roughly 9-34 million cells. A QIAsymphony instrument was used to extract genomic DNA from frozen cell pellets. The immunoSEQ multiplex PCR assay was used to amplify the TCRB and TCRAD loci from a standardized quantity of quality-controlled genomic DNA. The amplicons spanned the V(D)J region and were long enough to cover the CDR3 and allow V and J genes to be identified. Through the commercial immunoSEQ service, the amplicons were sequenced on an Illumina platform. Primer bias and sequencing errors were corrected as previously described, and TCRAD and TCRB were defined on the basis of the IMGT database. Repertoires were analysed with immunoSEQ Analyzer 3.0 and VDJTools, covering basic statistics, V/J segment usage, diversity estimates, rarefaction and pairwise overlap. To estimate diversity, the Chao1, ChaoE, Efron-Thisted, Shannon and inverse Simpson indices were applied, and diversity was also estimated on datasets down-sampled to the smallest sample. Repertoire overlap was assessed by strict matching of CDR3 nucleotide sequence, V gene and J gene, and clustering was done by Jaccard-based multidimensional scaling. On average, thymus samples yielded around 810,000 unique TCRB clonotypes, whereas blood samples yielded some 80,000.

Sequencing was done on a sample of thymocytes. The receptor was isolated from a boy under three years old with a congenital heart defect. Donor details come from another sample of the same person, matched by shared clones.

The CDR3: CASSIPQSPSRGCQPQHF. The DNA reads TGTGCCAGTAGTATTCCTCAGTCCCCCTCCAGGGGATGTCAGCCCCAGCATTTT. The chain is made from TRBV19 and TRBJ1-5; TRBD1 is a weak D gene call, 6 bases matching. The CDR3 measures 18 amino acids from cysteine to phenylalanine. The read is trimmed to its CDR3 DNA, 54 bases read in frame from base 1. A distance of 24 bases separates the germline ends of V and J, which lose 3 bases and 6 bases respectively. CDR1 and CDR2, per the germline V gene (reference sequence), are LNHDA and SQIVND. Supplemented by the reference TRBV19 and TRBJ1-5 proteins around the CDR3, the complete variable domain is DGGITQSPKYLFRKEGQNVTLSCEQNLNHDAMYWYRQDPGQGLRLIYYSQIVNDFQKGDIAEGYSVSREKKESFPLTVTSAQKNPTAFYLCASSIPQSPSRGCQPQHFGDGTRLSIL.